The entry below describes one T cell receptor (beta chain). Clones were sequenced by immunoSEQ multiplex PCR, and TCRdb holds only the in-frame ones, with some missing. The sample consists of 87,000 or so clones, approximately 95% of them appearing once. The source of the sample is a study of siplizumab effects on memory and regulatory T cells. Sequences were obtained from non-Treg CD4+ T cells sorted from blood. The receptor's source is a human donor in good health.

CDR3 protein: CASSVHSGRVVTDTQYF. CDR3 nucleotides: TGTGCCAGCAGTGTCCATAGCGGGAGGGTGGTGACAGATACGCAGTATTTT. J is TRBJ2-3 and V is TRBV6-1, with 11 bases matching TRBD2. The CDR3 is 17 amino acids. Germline V gene sequence: CDR1 MNHNS, CDR2 SASEGT. The V segment lost 4 bases and the J segment 3 bases; nucleotides outside the gene matches: 9.